This T cell receptor beta chain was retrieved from a study of blood T cell repertoires in COVID-19. As for the study in general: Sites across the United States, Italy and Spain contributed samples from acute and convalescent COVID-19. The cDNA or gDNA used as material had been derived from T cells, B-cell-depleted T cells, or PBMCs.

Here immunoSEQ multiplex PCR was the method, and the copy in TCRdb shows in-frame clones only, minus some. Here the sample spans 200,000 or so clones, 65% to 85% being singletons. CDR1 LGHNA and CDR2 YNFKEQ come from the germline V gene. This CDR3 is 14 amino acids long. Deletions cut 4 bases from V and 0 bases from J, with 6 bases between. Grouping used clinical history reported by participants in a survey and questionnaire. This clonotype originated in a man between 35 and 55 years old who had recovered from COVID-19. V and J are TRBV4-2 and TRBJ2-2; no reliable D call. The specimen was PBMCs or T cells enriched from blood (not recorded which). The DNA of the CDR3 is TGTGCCAGCAGCCTACTACCGAACACCGGGGAGCTGTTTTTT. Encoded protein: CASSLLPNTGELFF.